A selection of T cell receptor beta chains follows, all from one sample in a study of patients and donors after allogeneic stem cell transplantation. MiXCR, run by TCRdb on the RT-PCR reads, gives a single entry per CDR3 protein. Found here are around 200,000 distinct CDR3 sequences, 38% of them singletons; the top ten hold around 10%. The sample comprised blood, either unsorted or a sorted T cell fraction (not recorded which). These receptors all stem from a human donor who was either an allogeneic HSCT recipient or a stem cell or donor lymphocyte infusion donor (not recorded which). It is not recorded whose cells these are; they may come from a transplant donor. Both conserved end residues are part of each CDR3. The D gene is left open where the match is weak. Rows may omit the clone size; those that give it use once, few, many or a size class.

V gene: TRBV7-8
J gene: TRBJ2-4
clone size: .
D gene: .
CDR3 protein: CASSLEKRQPRGENIQYF
CDR3 DNA: TGTGCCAGCAGCTTAGAGAAAAGGCAGCCCCGAGGGGAAAACATTCAGTACTTC

V gene: TRBV30
J gene: TRBJ1-1
clone size: few
D gene: .
CDR3 protein: CAWSVRLAEAVDTEAFF
CDR3 DNA: TGTGCCTGGAGTGTACGTCTTGCGGAAGCTGTGGACACTGAAGCTTTCTTT

V gene: TRBV4-1
J gene: TRBJ2-2
clone size: .
D gene: .
CDR3 protein: CASSRGGGLAGELFF
CDR3 DNA: TGCGCCAGCAGCCGAGGTGGGGGCCTCGCCGGGGAGCTGTTTTTT

V gene: TRBV4-1
J gene: TRBJ1-5
clone size: .
D gene: TRBD1
CDR3 protein: CASSQGGTGHNQPQHF
CDR3 DNA: TGCGCCAGCAGCCAAGGTGGGACAGGGCATAATCAGCCCCAGCATTTT

V gene: TRBV12-3/TRBV12-4
J gene: TRBJ1-6
clone size: .
D gene: TRBD1
CDR3 protein: CASSLETGAGNSPLHF
CDR3 DNA: TGTGCCAGCAGTTTAGAGACAGGGGCTGGGAATTCACCCCTCCACTTT

V gene: TRBV5-1
J gene: TRBJ1-1
clone size: few
D gene: .
CDR3 protein: CASSSMFNGGNTEAFF
CDR3 DNA: TGCGCCAGCAGCTCGATGTTTAACGGGGGGAACACTGAAGCTTTCTTT

V gene: TRBV20-1
J gene: TRBJ1-5
clone size: .
D gene: .
CDR3 protein: CSVGENSNQPQHF
CDR3 DNA: TGCAGTGTGGGGGAGAATAGCAATCAGCCCCAGCATTTT

V gene: TRBV5-1
J gene: TRBJ1-5
clone size: once
D gene: TRBD1
CDR3 protein: CASSTGTEDQPQHF
CDR3 DNA: TGCGCCAGCAGCACCGGGACAGAGGATCAGCCCCAGCATTTT

V gene: TRBV12-3/TRBV12-4
J gene: TRBJ2-2
clone size: few
D gene: .
CDR3 protein: CASSLERGGTGELFF
CDR3 DNA: TGTGCCAGCAGTTTGGAAAGGGGAGGCACCGGGGAGCTGTTTTTT

V gene: TRBV28
J gene: TRBJ2-5
clone size: once
D gene: TRBD2
CDR3 protein: CASSLRLAGIQETQYF
CDR3 DNA: TGTGCCAGCAGTTTACGGCTAGCGGGGATCCAAGAGACCCAGTACTTC

V gene: TRBV5-1
J gene: TRBJ1-2
clone size: .
D gene: .
CDR3 protein: CASSPGTFPADYGYTF
CDR3 DNA: TGCGCCAGCAGTCCTGGCACGTTCCCGGCAGACTATGGCTACACCTTC

V gene: TRBV7-6
J gene: TRBJ2-7
clone size: few
D gene: TRBD1
CDR3 protein: CASSNMGQGSYEQYF
CDR3 DNA: TGTGCCAGCAGCAATATGGGACAGGGTTCCTACGAGCAGTACTTC

V gene: TRBV7-2
J gene: TRBJ2-3
clone size: .
D gene: .
CDR3 protein: CASSLAFGRDTQYF
CDR3 DNA: TGTGCCAGCAGCTTAGCCTTTGGGAGAGATACGCAGTATTTT

V gene: TRBV6-6
J gene: TRBJ1-6
clone size: .
D gene: .
CDR3 protein: CASSYSNFGQSSYNSPLHF
CDR3 DNA: TGTGCCAGCAGTTACTCGAATTTCGGACAGAGCTCCTATAATTCACCCCTCCACTTT

V gene: TRBV7-8
J gene: TRBJ2-1
clone size: .
D gene: .
CDR3 protein: CASSSGVNEQFF
CDR3 DNA: TGTGCCAGCAGCTCCGGGGTCAATGAGCAGTTCTTC

V gene: TRBV7-6
J gene: TRBJ1-1
clone size: .
D gene: .
CDR3 protein: CASTKRGDVEAFF
CDR3 DNA: TGTGCCAGCACCAAAAGGGGGGATGTTGAAGCTTTCTTT

V gene: TRBV7-8
J gene: TRBJ1-6
clone size: .
D gene: .
CDR3 protein: CASSSAHGKGTNSPLHF
CDR3 DNA: TGTGCCAGCAGCTCCGCACATGGGAAGGGAACTAATTCACCCCTCCACTTT

V gene: TRBV3-1
J gene: TRBJ1-5
clone size: .
D gene: .
CDR3 protein: CASSQEGFQPQHF
CDR3 DNA: TGTGCCAGCAGCCAAGAGGGGTTCCAGCCCCAGCATTTT

V gene: TRBV9
J gene: TRBJ2-1
clone size: .
D gene: .
CDR3 protein: CASSVGAGNEQFF
CDR3 DNA: TGTGCCAGCAGCGTAGGGGCCGGGAATGAGCAGTTCTTC

V gene: TRBV9
J gene: TRBJ1-2
clone size: .
D gene: TRBD1
CDR3 protein: CASSGYRGLDYGYTF
CDR3 DNA: TGTGCCAGCAGCGGATACAGGGGGCTGGACTATGGCTACACCTTC

V gene: TRBV4-2
J gene: TRBJ2-1
clone size: .
D gene: TRBD2
CDR3 protein: CASSHQGGNYEQFF
CDR3 DNA: TGTGCCAGCAGCCACCAGGGAGGGAACTATGAGCAGTTCTTC

V gene: TRBV24-1
J gene: TRBJ2-4
clone size: .
D gene: .
CDR3 protein: CATSDAGAGKNIQYF
CDR3 DNA: TGTGCCACCAGTGATGCGGGGGCCGGCAAAAACATTCAGTACTTC

V gene: TRBV5-6
J gene: TRBJ2-3
clone size: .
D gene: .
CDR3 protein: CASSLWGRLTDTQYF
CDR3 DNA: TGTGCCAGCAGCTTGTGGGGTCGCCTCACAGATACGCAGTATTTT

V gene: TRBV4-1
J gene: TRBJ1-2
clone size: .
D gene: .
CDR3 protein: CASSQDSQGGGYTF
CDR3 DNA: TGCGCCAGCAGCCAAGATTCTCAGGGAGGTGGCTACACCTTC

V gene: TRBV28
J gene: TRBJ2-2
clone size: once
D gene: .
CDR3 protein: CASDTLNTGELFF
CDR3 DNA: TGTGCCAGCGACACTTTAAACACCGGGGAGCTGTTTTTT

V gene: TRBV28
J gene: TRBJ1-1
clone size: few
D gene: .
CDR3 protein: CASSLSGAGTEAFF
CDR3 DNA: TGTGCCAGCAGTTTAAGTGGGGCGGGCACTGAAGCTTTCTTT

V gene: TRBV20-1
J gene: TRBJ1-5
clone size: few
D gene: .
CDR3 protein: CSANTPAEGNQPQHF
CDR3 DNA: TGCAGTGCCAACACCCCGGCGGAGGGCAATCAGCCCCAGCATTTT

V gene: TRBV25-1
J gene: TRBJ1-4
clone size: .
D gene: .
CDR3 protein: CASLGPYNEKLFF
CDR3 DNA: TGTGCCAGCCTCGGGCCTTATAATGAAAAACTGTTTTTT

V gene: TRBV29-1
J gene: TRBJ1-4
clone size: few
D gene: TRBD1
CDR3 protein: CSAGTGANEKLFF
CDR3 DNA: TGCAGCGCCGGGACAGGGGCTAATGAAAAACTGTTTTTT

V gene: TRBV19
J gene: TRBJ1-1
clone size: .
D gene: .
CDR3 protein: CASTLSGYRLNTEAFF
CDR3 DNA: TGTGCCAGTACTCTAAGCGGCTACAGGCTGAACACTGAAGCTTTCTTT

V gene: TRBV28
J gene: TRBJ1-1
clone size: .
D gene: .
CDR3 protein: CASGDTLMNTEAFF
CDR3 DNA: TGTGCCAGCGGGGACACCCTAATGAACACTGAAGCTTTCTTT

V gene: TRBV27
J gene: TRBJ1-4
clone size: few
D gene: .
CDR3 protein: CASSGRVATNEKLFF
CDR3 DNA: TGTGCCAGCAGTGGGCGAGTGGCAACTAATGAAAAACTGTTTTTT

V gene: TRBV10-3
J gene: TRBJ2-1
clone size: few
D gene: .
CDR3 protein: CAINRFGLDDNEQFF
CDR3 DNA: TGTGCCATCAACCGATTCGGATTGGACGACAATGAGCAGTTCTTC

V gene: TRBV6-5
J gene: TRBJ1-1
clone size: .
D gene: .
CDR3 protein: CASRVRRAGEAFF
CDR3 DNA: TGTGCCAGCAGGGTCCGACGGGCCGGCGAGGCTTTCTTT

V gene: TRBV5-1
J gene: TRBJ1-2
clone size: many
D gene: .
CDR3 protein: CASSRTQGWHYGYTF
CDR3 DNA: TGCGCCAGCAGCCGCACGCAGGGTTGGCACTATGGCTACACCTTC

V gene: TRBV12-3/TRBV12-4
J gene: TRBJ2-3
clone size: .
D gene: .
CDR3 protein: CASSFPQALGRQYF
CDR3 DNA: TGTGCCAGCAGTTTCCCACAAGCCCTTGGTAGGCAGTATTTT

V gene: TRBV19
J gene: TRBJ1-5
clone size: .
D gene: TRBD1
CDR3 protein: CASSQSTGANQPQHF
CDR3 DNA: TGTGCCAGTAGTCAGAGTACAGGGGCCAATCAGCCCCAGCATTTT

V gene: TRBV20-1
J gene: TRBJ1-6
clone size: .
D gene: .
CDR3 protein: CSAKFRSNSPLHF
CDR3 DNA: TGCAGTGCTAAGTTTCGATCTAATTCACCCCTCCACTTT

V gene: TRBV28
J gene: TRBJ1-2
clone size: .
D gene: TRBD1
CDR3 protein: CASSLWGQNSNYGYTF
CDR3 DNA: TGTGCCAGCAGTTTATGGGGACAGAATTCTAACTATGGCTACACCTTC

V gene: TRBV11-1
J gene: TRBJ2-5
clone size: .
D gene: .
CDR3 protein: CASIGTQETQYF
CDR3 DNA: TGTGCCAGCATTGGCACTCAAGAGACCCAGTACTTC

V gene: TRBV5-1
J gene: TRBJ2-1
clone size: .
D gene: TRBD2
CDR3 protein: CASSPSGGSYNEQFF
CDR3 DNA: TGCGCCAGCAGCCCAAGCGGGGGGTCCTACAATGAGCAGTTCTTC

V gene: TRBV7-9
J gene: TRBJ2-3
clone size: .
D gene: .
CDR3 protein: CASRKGGGPSTDTQYF
CDR3 DNA: TGTGCCAGCAGAAAAGGCGGGGGCCCGTCCACAGATACGCAGTATTTT

V gene: TRBV27
J gene: TRBJ1-1
clone size: .
D gene: .
CDR3 protein: CASSLSGTHEAFF
CDR3 DNA: TGTGCCAGCAGTTTATCCGGGACTCATGAAGCTTTCTTT

V gene: TRBV27
J gene: TRBJ1-5
clone size: few
D gene: .
CDR3 protein: CASQLKVGNQPQHF
CDR3 DNA: TGTGCCAGCCAGTTGAAAGTGGGCAATCAGCCCCAGCATTTT

V gene: TRBV4-1
J gene: TRBJ1-5
clone size: .
D gene: .
CDR3 protein: CASSQDLRGPQPQHF
CDR3 DNA: TGCGCCAGCAGCCAAGATCTTAGGGGCCCGCAGCCCCAGCATTTT